One and the same sample provided the 32 T cell receptor beta chains below, sequenced in a study of pediatric ulcerative colitis. Sequenced by immunoSEQ multiplex PCR; TCRdb stores in-frame clones only, minus some. This sample has 30,000 or so clones, with around 80% found just once. Sequencing was done on a sample of blood. The receptors derive from a boy between 10 and 17 years old with severe ulcerative colitis.

This sequence joins TRBV19 and TRBJ2-2; TRBD2 agrees at 9 bases. The CDR3 is made up of 15 amino acids. The germline gives CDR1 LNHDA, CDR2 SQIVND (reference sequence). Unmatched junction bases numbered 10, after V lost 8 bases and J lost 6 bases. The CDR3 region is CASGTPIAGAGELFF. CDR3 nucleotide sequence: TGTGCCAGTGGAACTCCCATAGCGGGGGCCGGGGAGCTGTTTTTT. The whole variable domain, filled in from reference TRBV19 and TRBJ2-2, reads DGGITQSPKYLFRKEGQNVTLSCEQNLNHDAMYWYRQDPGQGLRLIYYSQIVNDFQKGDIAEGYSVSREKKESFPLTVTSAQKNPTAFYLCASGTPIAGAGELFFGEGSRLTVL.

This chain joins TRBV19 and TRBJ1-5; 7 bases are a match to TRBD1. Trimming cost V 5 bases and J 1 base; bases outside gene matches: 8. CDR1 is LNHDA and CDR2 is SQIVND in the germline V gene (reference sequence). The CDR3 extends over 16 amino acids. In nucleotides, the CDR3 is TGTGCCAGTAGTCTTACGAGGGGGCGGAGCAATCAGCCCCAGCATTTT. Its protein product is CASSLTRGRSNQPQHF. The variable domain in full, with the rest retrieved from reference TRBV19 and TRBJ1-5, is DGGITQSPKYLFRKEGQNVTLSCEQNLNHDAMYWYRQDPGQGLRLIYYSQIVNDFQKGDIAEGYSVSREKKESFPLTVTSAQKNPTAFYLCASSLTRGRSNQPQHFGDGTRLSIL.

The V call is TRBV27, the J call TRBJ2-6; 12 positions agree with TRBD2. V was clipped by 5 bases and J by 3 bases; unmatched bases: 14. Germline V gene data show CDR1 as MNHEY and CDR2 as SMNVEV (reference sequence). The CDR3 consists of 20 residues. The CDR3 reads CASSLTSGGFLIGGANVLTF. CDR3 bases: TGTGCCAGCAGTCTAACTAGCGGGGGGTTTTTGATCGGTGGGGCCAACGTCCTGACTTTC.

The chain uses TRBV6-6 and TRBJ1-2; D uncertain. CDR1 MNHNY and CDR2 SVGAGI come from the germline V gene (reference sequence). This CDR3 is built from 13 residues. With 5 bases removed from V and 2 bases from J, the gap between germline ends came to 9 bases. As DNA, the CDR3 is TGTGCCAGCAGTACCACGGGGAACTATGGCTACACCTTC. This gives the protein CASSTTGNYGYTF.

This sequence joins TRBV29-1 and TRBJ1-1; the D gene is possibly TRBD1 (6 bases). Trimming pared 1 base from V and 5 bases from J, leaving 17 bases between. The V gene's germline CDR1 is SQVTM and CDR2 ANQGSEA. The CDR3 length is 15 residues. CDR3 nucleotide sequence: TGCAGCGTTGAAGTTCCCCAGGGGACGGGAACTGAAGCTTTCTTT. It encodes CSVEVPQGTGTEAFF.

The chain joins TRBV18 to TRBJ1-2, with D maybe TRBD1 (6 bases). Germline assignment: CDR1 KGHSH and CDR2 LQKENI. The V end was cut by 1 base, the J end by 4 bases, with 13 bases between. The CDR3 runs 15 residues. The DNA of the CDR3 is TGTGCCAGCTCACCACGGACAGCCCCCTTCTATGGCTACACCTTC. Translated: CASSPRTAPFYGYTF.

The V and J genes are TRBV29-1 and TRBJ2-1, with 11 bases aligning to TRBD2. Trimming cost V 5 bases and J 9 bases; bases outside gene matches: 6. The germline V gene has CDR1 SQVTM and CDR2 ANQGSEA. The CDR3 length is 13 residues. CDR3 nucleotides: TGCAGCGTTTATAGCGGGGGGGCAGGTGAGCAGTTCTTC. This gives the protein CSVYSGGAGEQFF.

This chain uses TRBV6-5 with TRBJ1-4; D unresolved. Germline CDR1 MNHEY, CDR2 SVGAGI. This CDR3 comprises 13 residues. Between the trimmed V and J ends, which lost 8 bases and 8 bases, there was a span of 15 bases. The DNA of the CDR3 is TGTGCCAGCGGATCGACGCTAATCGAAAAACTGTTTTTT. Amino acids: CASGSTLIEKLFF.

CDR3 sequence reads: CASFSPGLGNTIYF. In DNA form, the CDR3 reads TGTGCCAGCTTCAGCCCGGGTCTCGGAAACACCATATATTTT. The rearrangement links TRBV6-5 to TRBJ1-3, with no clear D. CDR3 size: 14 residues. V gave up 8 bases and J gave up 4 bases, with 15 bases separating them. Germline CDR1 MNHEY, CDR2 SVGAGI.

The rearrangement links TRBV20-1 to TRBJ2-7; D gene ambiguous. Germline CDR1 reads DFQATT; CDR2 reads SNEGSKA (reference sequence). There are 10 residues in the CDR3. Between the trimmed V and J ends, which lost 4 bases and 2 bases, there was a span of 3 bases. CDR3 DNA sequence: TGCAGTGCTAATGCCTACGAGCAGTACTTC. It translates to CSANAYEQYF.

The chain recombines TRBV30 with TRBJ2-7; unclear D gene. This CDR3 contains 16 residues. Trimming removed 0 bases at V and 0 bases at J, with 15 bases between. Looked up from germline, CDR1 is GTSNPN and CDR2 is SVGIG (reference sequence). CDR3 nucleotides: TGTGCCTGGAGTGTACAAGGGCCGATCAGCTCCTACGAGCAGTACTTC. As protein: CAWSVQGPISSYEQYF.

V is TRBV19 and J is TRBJ2-3; 9 nucleotides align to TRBD2. CDR1 and CDR2 from the germline V gene are LNHDA and SQIVND (reference sequence). The CDR3 sequence is 17 residues long. V lost 5 bases to trimming and J lost 1 base; unmatched junction nucleotides: 10. The CDR3 coding sequence is TGTGCCAGTAGTCCTCGGGAAAGACTAGCGGGCACAGATACGCAGTATTTT. This sequence encodes CASSPRERLAGTDTQYF.

This clone has only one observation. The CDR3 sequence: CASSQSSYNEQFF. CDR3 DNA: TGTGCCAGCAGTCAGAGCTCCTACAATGAGCAGTTCTTC. The rearrangement uses TRBV27 and TRBJ2-1; D gene uncertain. V was cut by 5 bases and J by 0 bases, with 5 bases left in between. CDR3 size: 13 residues. Per germline, CDR1 MNHEY and CDR2 SMNVEV (reference sequence).

The rearrangement uses TRBV19 and TRBJ2-5; perhaps D is TRBD1 or TRBD2 (5 bases each). V shed 2 bases and J shed 3 bases, with 13 bases lying between them. The CDR3 runs 15 residues. Germline V lookup: CDR1 LNHDA, CDR2 SQIVND (reference sequence). CDR3 in DNA: TGTGCCAGTAGTATAAAAAAACGAGGGGAAGAGACCCAGTACTTC. This translates into CASSIKKRGEETQYF.

The gene calls are TRBV28 and TRBJ1-5; weak D call: TRBD1 (6 bases). There are 15 residues in the CDR3. The germline V gene encodes CDR1 MDHEN and CDR2 SYDVKM. V lost 6 bases, J lost 6 bases, and 18 bases lay in between. This chain's CDR3 is CASSLTGARFQPQHF. CDR3 bases: TGTGCCAGCAGCCTAACGGGGGCTCGTTTTCAGCCCCAGCATTTT.

The J gene is TRBJ2-2, the V gene TRBV11-2; TRBD2 is a possible D gene (5 bases). Germline values: CDR1 SGHAT, CDR2 FQNNGV. V lost 1 base to trimming and J lost 1 base, with 7 bases between them. The CDR3 loop spans 15 amino acids. CDR3 sequence: CASSLAGMNTGELFF. In nucleotides, the CDR3 is TGTGCCAGCAGCTTAGCGGGGATGAACACCGGGGAGCTGTTTTTT.

This sequence joins TRBV10-3 and TRBJ1-2; no clear D. The V and J ends lost 0 bases and 7 bases respectively, with 6 bases between them. The germline V gene encodes CDR1 ENHRY and CDR2 SYGVKD. The length of the CDR3 is 12 residues. CDR3 loop: CAISESPGGYTF. The CDR3 coding sequence is TGTGCCATCAGTGAGTCCCCAGGTGGCTACACCTTC.

The V call is TRBV4-3, the J call TRBJ2-5; D unresolved. The CDR3 sequence is 13 residues long. Trimming removed 4 bases from V and 0 bases from J, with 6 bases in between. Germline CDR1 is LGHNA and CDR2 is YSLEER. The CDR3 DNA reads as TGCGCCAGCAGCCGGCAGTACCAAGAGACCCAGTACTTC. It specifies CASSRQYQETQYF.

The chain recombines TRBV4-1 with TRBJ2-1; 13 nucleotides agree with TRBD2. CDR1 is MGHRA and CDR2 is YSYEKL in the germline V gene. This CDR3 has 18 residues. J was trimmed by 0 bases and V by 1 base; bases with no gene match: 3. The CDR3 reads CASSQGLAGGTSYNEQFF. The DNA for the CDR3 is TGCGCCAGCAGCCAAGGACTAGCGGGGGGCACCTCCTACAATGAGCAGTTCTTC.

The chain couples TRBV27 to TRBJ1-2, with a possible D match to TRBD1 (6 bases). V was cut by 3 bases and J by 4 bases, with 15 bases left in between. The CDR3 covers 15 residues. Germline loops: CDR1 MNHEY, CDR2 SMNVEV (reference sequence). CDR3 sequence reads: CASSFAGGRGYGYTF. In DNA, the CDR3 is TGTGCCAGCAGTTTTGCCGGGGGCCGAGGCTATGGCTACACCTTC.

This clone has a single count. The chain uses TRBV25-1 and TRBJ1-4, with D tentatively TRBD1 (5 bases). The V end lost 8 bases, the J end lost 8 bases, and 12 bases lay between the germline ends. This CDR3 comprises 12 residues. The germline CDR1 and CDR2 sequences are MGHDK and SYGVNS. Here the CDR3 DNA reads TGTGCCAGCGGGGCTGACGGCGAAAAACTGTTTTTT. It yields the protein CASGADGEKLFF.

This chain links TRBV10-2 with TRBJ2-1; possibly TRBD2 for D (6 bases). With 3 bases removed from V and 8 bases from J, the gap between germline ends came to 11 bases. The CDR3 is 13 amino acids. The germline V gene has CDR1 WSHSY and CDR2 SAAADI. CDR3 in amino acids: CASSETRDYEQFF. CDR3 DNA sequence: TGCGCCAGCAGTGAAACCAGGGACTATGAGCAGTTCTTC.

The chain is built from TRBV9 and TRBJ1-3; D unresolved. Germline values: CDR1 SGDLS, CDR2 YYNGEE. The CDR3 has 17 amino acids. The germline V and J ends were trimmed by 0 bases and 0 bases, with 13 bases remaining between them. CDR3 protein: CASSVDLDAGSGNTIYF. The CDR3 DNA is TGTGCCAGCAGCGTAGATCTTGACGCTGGCTCTGGAAACACCATATATTTT.

This chain joins TRBV2 and TRBJ1-6, with D possibly being TRBD1 (5 bases). The CDR3 extends over 15 amino acids. Germline V CDR1 and CDR2: SNHLY, FYNNEI. V lost 8 bases, J lost 7 bases, and 18 bases lay in between. As DNA, the CDR3 is TGTGCCAGCCGCATTAGGGATTCAGGGAATTCACCCCTCCACTTT. Its translation is CASRIRDSGNSPLHF.

In its sample, this clone was seen once. This chain links TRBV10-3 with TRBJ2-3; D possibly corresponds to TRBD1 (7 bases). Between the trimmed V and J ends, which lost 10 bases and 0 bases, there was a span of 20 bases. Germline lookup yields CDR1 ENHRY and CDR2 SYGVKD. This CDR3 has 16 residues. This chain's CDR3 is CASTQGGGYSTDTQYF. In DNA form, the CDR3 reads TGTGCCAGCACCCAAGGAGGGGGCTACAGCACAGATACGCAGTATTTT.

In its sample, this clone was seen a few times. This chain joins TRBV7-9 and TRBJ1-6; D is undetermined. V gave up 3 bases and J gave up 9 bases, with 12 bases separating them. The germline V gene encodes CDR1 SEHNR and CDR2 FQNEAQ (reference sequence). The CDR3 loop spans 14 amino acids. This CDR3 reads CASSLKEGSSPLHF. In nucleotides, the CDR3 is TGTGCCAGCAGCTTGAAGGAGGGAAGTTCACCCCTCCACTTT.

The V gene is TRBV10-3, the J gene TRBJ2-3; 9 bases agree with TRBD1. The trim removed 10 bases at V and 4 bases at J, leaving 6 bases unmatched. The germline V gene encodes CDR1 ENHRY and CDR2 SYGVKD. The CDR3 spans 13 residues. The DNA of the CDR3 is TGTGCCACCGCACAGGGGGCAGCAGATACGCAGTATTTT. It codes for CATAQGAADTQYF.

The chain recombines TRBV4-3 with TRBJ2-1; the D gene is possibly TRBD1 (5 bases). This CDR3 has 14 residues. Germline CDR1 LGHNA, CDR2 YSLEER. Trimming removed 6 bases at V and 0 bases at J, with 9 bases between. CDR3 DNA sequence: TGCGCCAGCAGTCGACAGTCCTCCTACAATGAGCAGTTCTTC. This translates into CASSRQSSYNEQFF.

This clone appeared a single time. In DNA form, the CDR3 reads TGTGCCAGCAGCCACGGACAGGGGGCCTACACTGAAGCTTTCTTT. Residues: CASSHGQGAYTEAFF. The gene calls are TRBV14 and TRBJ1-1; 11 bases align to TRBD1. Losses at the gene ends were 3 bases for V and 3 bases for J; bases not matched to a gene: 3. The CDR3 totals 15 residues. The germline CDR1 and CDR2 sequences are SGHDN and FVKESK.

This rearrangement joins TRBV18 to TRBJ2-1; D uncertain. Germline V gives CDR1 KGHSH, CDR2 LQKENI. V gave up 3 bases and J gave up 4 bases, with 7 bases separating them. This CDR3 region has 13 residues. Written as DNA, the CDR3 is TGTGCCAGCTCACCCGGGCCATACAATGAGCAGTTCTTC. It is translated as CASSPGPYNEQFF.

The V call is TRBV13, the J call TRBJ2-1; 7 nucleotides line up with TRBD2. This CDR3 is built from 16 residues. Germline-derived CDR1 and CDR2 are PRHDT and FYEKMQ (reference sequence). After removal of 0 bases from V and 9 bases from J, the junction contained 11 bases not matched to a gene. In nucleotides, the CDR3 is TGTGCCAGCAGCTTAGGGTTGAGCGGGGCGGAGGGTGAGCAGTTCTTC. Translated, it gives CASSLGLSGAEGEQFF.

The chain carries TRBV7-6 and TRBJ1-5; D is ambiguous. V was shortened by 0 bases and J by 1 base, with 10 bases between the two germline ends. Germline lookup yields CDR1 SGHVS and CDR2 FNYEAQ. This CDR3 has 16 residues. For the CDR3, the DNA is TGTGCCAGCAGCTTAGCGGTAGGAGGGAGCAATCAGCCCCAGCATTTT. Its translation: CASSLAVGGSNQPQHF. Looking up the rest from reference TRBV7-6 and TRBJ1-5 gives the full variable domain: GAGVSQSPRYKVTKRGQDVALRCDPISGHVSLYWYRQALGQGPEFLTYFNYEAQQDKSGLPNDRFSAERPEGSISTLTIQRTEQRDSAMYRCASSLAVGGSNQPQHFGDGTRLSIL.